Following are 10 T cell receptor beta chains from one sample sequenced in a study of T cell changes during pregnancy in multiple sclerosis. Assay used: immunoSEQ multiplex PCR; TCRdb lists only in-frame clones, some missing. The sample carries 80,000 or so clones, about 92% recorded once. The sample consisted of peripheral blood, taken before pregnancy. The receptors derive from a female donor with multiple sclerosis, enrolled in a pregnancy study.

The J gene is TRBJ1-2, the V gene TRBV6-5, with TRBD1 matching 7 bases. V lost 9 bases, J lost 4 bases, and 8 bases stayed unmatched. The germline V gene has CDR1 MNHEY and CDR2 SVGAGI. This CDR3 is 13 amino acids long. CDR3 loop: CASLTGDGYGYTF. For the CDR3, the DNA is TGTGCCAGTTTAACAGGGGATGGCTATGGCTACACCTTC.

With respect to this clone: Germline and junction disagree at one end, which may indicate a read error. This rearrangement joins TRBV7-7 to TRBJ2-2, with 10 bases fitting TRBD2. This CDR3 has 16 amino acids. Looked up from germline, CDR1 is SSHAT and CDR2 is FNYEAQ (reference sequence). The CDR3 loop reads CASSFLAGEGHGELFF. The DNA for the CDR3 is TGTGCTAGCAGCTTTCTAGCGGGGGAAGGGCACGGGGAGCTGTTTTTT. Supplemented by reference TRBV7-7 and TRBJ2-2, the full variable domain reads GAGVSQSPRYKVTKRGQDVTLRCDPISSHATLYWYQQALGQGPEFLTYFNYEAQPDKSGLPSDRFSAERPEGSISTLTIQRTEQRDSAMYRCASSFLAGEGHGELFFGEGSRLTVL.

The gene calls are TRBV6-5 and TRBJ1-1; D unresolved. Trimming removed 2 bases at V and 4 bases at J, with 8 bases between. CDR1 is MNHEY, CDR2 SVGAGI, per germline. This CDR3 has 13 amino acids. The CDR3 sequence is CASSYAEGTEAFF. The CDR3 coding sequence is TGTGCCAGCAGTTACGCGGAGGGCACTGAAGCTTTCTTT.

The V call is TRBV4-1, the J call TRBJ2-7; a weak D match, TRBD1 (6 bases). V was cut by 1 base and J by 5 bases, with 15 bases left in between. This CDR3 has 15 amino acids. Germline CDR1 MGHRA, CDR2 YSYEKL. DNA of the CDR3: TGCGCCAGCAGCCAAGCGCCAGGGGTCGGTGACGAGCAGTACTTC. Translated, it gives CASSQAPGVGDEQYF.

This chain links TRBV30 with TRBJ1-2; D is perhaps TRBD1 (6 bases). The CDR3 runs to 13 residues. CDR1 is GTSNPN, CDR2 SVGIG, per germline (reference sequence). Between the trimmed V and J ends, which lost 0 bases and 5 bases, there was a span of 10 bases. The CDR3 here is CAWSVGGGYGYTF. The CDR3 nucleotides read TGTGCCTGGAGTGTAGGGGGGGGATATGGCTACACCTTC.

This chain uses TRBV5-1 with TRBJ2-7; 9 positions agree with TRBD1. The germline CDR1 and CDR2 sequences are SGHRS and YFSETQ. The CDR3 covers 15 residues. With V trimmed by 5 bases and J by 6 bases, 12 bases remained unmatched. As DNA, the CDR3 is TGCGCCAGCAGGTCCCCCGGGACAGGGTTGGGCGAGCAGTACTTC. It translates to CASRSPGTGLGEQYF.

V usage is TRBV6-1 and J usage is TRBJ1-1, with D perhaps matching TRBD1 (5 bases). Trimming removed 4 bases at V and 3 bases at J, with 18 bases between. This CDR3 comprises 16 residues. Per the germline V gene, CDR1 is MNHNS and CDR2 is SASEGT. The CDR3 is CASSVLGVGGDTEAFF. The CDR3, as DNA: TGTGCCAGCAGTGTTCTAGGGGTTGGCGGGGACACTGAAGCTTTCTTT.

The chain recombines TRBV5-6 with TRBJ1-6; 9 bases fit TRBD1. V shed 5 bases and J 14 bases; nucleotides not matched to a gene: 5. The CDR3 is made up of 12 amino acids. Germline-derived CDR1 and CDR2 are SGHDT and YYEEEE. The CDR3 spells CASSSGQGSLHF. Here the CDR3 DNA reads TGTGCCAGCAGTTCGGGACAGGGATCCCTCCACTTT.

The V call is TRBV5-6, the J call TRBJ2-1, with D unclear. This CDR3 has 12 amino acids. Trimming took 2 bases from V and 4 from J, leaving 4 bases between them. Looked up from germline, CDR1 is SGHDT and CDR2 is YYEEEE. CDR3 coding DNA: TGTGCCAGCAGCTTCCGTTACAATGAGCAGTTCTTC. Translating it yields CASSFRYNEQFF.

Here the CDR3 reads CASSWTGGSGELFF. CDR3 nucleotides: TGTGCCAGCAGTTGGACAGGGGGCAGCGGGGAGCTGTTTTTT. This sequence joins TRBV27 and TRBJ2-2; 11 bases match TRBD1. Trimming at V came to 4 bases and at J to 7 bases, leaving 2 bases not matched to a gene. This CDR3 has 14 residues. CDR1 is MNHEY and CDR2 is SMNVEV in the germline V gene (reference sequence).